Only one count was recorded for the clone carrying this T cell receptor beta chain. Its antigen is undetermined. This sample also contains other DNA sequences that code for the same CDR3. This sample is drawn from a study of T cell responses to AZD1222 COVID-19 vaccine. General study points: Spike regions recognized by vaccine-associated CD4 TCRs spanned the protein, led by 160-218 and 743-854. Only a handful of AZD1222 recipients, several in all, had baseline seropositivity. After two AZD1222 doses, spike-specific TCR breadth and depth rose versus day 0.

Profiling relied on immunoSEQ multiplex PCR, and the TCRdb table lists in-frame clones only, not all of them. The table lists tens of thousands of clones, roughly 90% of them singletons. The CDR3 consists of 12 residues. Trimming removed 2 bases at V and 10 bases at J, with 6 bases between. The germline gives CDR1 MNHEY, CDR2 SVGAGI. The TCR comes from an adult in good health. The J gene is TRBJ1-6, the V gene TRBV6-5; D may be TRBD1 (5 bases). The source material was peripheral blood, sampled on day 0 of AZD1222 vaccination. The CDR3 region is CASSYRDSPLHF. Written as DNA, the CDR3 is TGTGCCAGCAGTTACCGGGACTCACCCCTCCACTTT.